Presented here are 30 T cell receptor beta chains from one specimen sequenced in a study of cytomegalovirus exposure and HLA in healthy donors. Some clones are missing from TCRdb's copy, which holds only in-frame ones; the method was immunoSEQ multiplex PCR. Altogether approximately 200,000 clones are present, around nine tenths being singletons, with the ten largest covering 2.9%. The sample taken for sequencing was PBMCs. All receptors come from a woman younger than 30 in good health and CMV-seronegative.

This chain uses TRBV18 with TRBJ2-7; 13 bases match TRBD2. V trimming: 2 bases; J trimming: 1 base; junction bases outside the gene matches: 14. This CDR3 spans 20 amino acids. Per the germline V gene, CDR1 is KGHSH and CDR2 is LQKENI. In DNA form, the CDR3 reads TGTGCCAGCTCACCAAGGGCCGTGACTAGCGGGAGGCGTCTTTCCTACGAGCAGTACTTC. Residues: CASSPRAVTSGRRLSYEQYF.

The rearrangement links TRBV28 to TRBJ2-2; a weak D match, TRBD2 (6 bases). Germline values: CDR1 MDHEN, CDR2 SYDVKM. V was trimmed by 3 bases and J by 2 bases, leaving 13 bases between them. CDR3 length: 16 amino acids. CDR3 nucleotide sequence: TGTGCCAGCAGTTTTTCGGGAGACCTTAACACCGGGGAGCTGTTTTTT. It encodes CASSFSGDLNTGELFF.

The CDR3 region has the DNA TGTGCCAGCAGTCATACTAGCACAGATACGCAGTATTTT. Translated: CASSHTSTDTQYF. The genes are TRBV27 and TRBJ2-3; D gene ambiguous. The CDR3 runs 13 residues. Germline CDR1 reads MNHEY; CDR2 reads SMNVEV (reference sequence). V shed 5 bases and J shed 0 bases, with 6 bases lying between them.

The chain recombines TRBV27 with TRBJ2-7; 7 bases are a match to TRBD1. Germline CDR1 reads MNHEY; CDR2 reads SMNVEV (reference sequence). The CDR3 is 14 residues long. V gave up 5 bases and J gave up 2 bases; unmatched junction bases: 6. The DNA of the CDR3 is TGTGCCAGCAGTCTCGGGACAGCAGCCTACGAGCAGTACTTC. Amino acid sequence: CASSLGTAAYEQYF.

The V and J genes are TRBV28 and TRBJ2-1, with TRBD2 matching 11 bases. Trimming cost V 5 bases and J 3 bases; bases outside gene matches: 6. CDR1 and CDR2 (germline): MDHEN, SYDVKM. This CDR3 is 16 amino acids long. CDR3 protein: CASSLAGTSGYNEQFF. The CDR3 bases are TGTGCCAGCAGTCTTGCCGGGACTAGCGGCTACAATGAGCAGTTCTTC.

J is TRBJ2-2 and V is TRBV11-3, with TRBD1 matching over 7 bases. The CDR3 sequence is 15 residues long. Unmatched junction bases numbered 3, after V lost 3 bases and J lost 2 bases. Looked up from germline, CDR1 is SGHNT and CDR2 is YENEEA. CDR3 residues: CASSFRQGNTGELFF. CDR3 nucleotides: TGTGCCAGCAGCTTTAGACAGGGTAACACCGGGGAGCTGTTTTTT.

This chain uses TRBV5-1 with TRBJ2-7; 8 bases align to TRBD2. Germline V lookup: CDR1 SGHRS, CDR2 YFSETQ. CDR3 length: 13 residues. V dropped 5 bases and J dropped 4; count of bases not matched to a gene: 5. CDR3 in DNA: TGCGCCAGCAGTCCGGGACTAGGGTACGAGCAGTACTTC. Residues: CASSPGLGYEQYF.

This clone was seen only once. The chain carries TRBV6-1 and TRBJ2-1; 8 bases agree with TRBD2. This CDR3 spans 14 amino acids. CDR1 and CDR2 from the germline V gene are MNHNS and SASEGT. V gave up 6 bases and J gave up 3 bases; unmatched junction bases: 4. CDR3 amino acids: CASRNSGSYNEQFF. CDR3 bases: TGTGCCAGCAGGAACAGCGGGAGCTACAATGAGCAGTTCTTC.

V and J are TRBV5-4 and TRBJ2-7; 12 bases fit TRBD2. Germline V lookup: CDR1 SGHNT, CDR2 YYREEE (reference sequence). The length of the CDR3 is 16 residues. The J segment lost 5 bases and the V segment lost 2 bases, leaving 8 bases of the junction unmatched. In DNA, the CDR3 is TGTGCCAGCAGCTTCCCTAGCGGGAGGGAACTGGACGAGCAGTACTTC. Translation gives CASSFPSGRELDEQYF.

The rearrangement links TRBV5-1 to TRBJ2-3; TRBD1 might be the D (6 bases). Germline values: CDR1 SGHRS, CDR2 YFSETQ. Trimming took 4 bases from V and 1 from J, leaving 13 bases between them. The CDR3 runs 15 residues. CDR3 nucleotide sequence: TGCGCCAGCAGCCCCCAGGGGCAGGGCACAGATACGCAGTATTTT. Translation gives CASSPQGQGTDTQYF.

The V call is TRBV4-2, the J call TRBJ2-7; possibly TRBD2 for D (6 bases). Trimming pared 2 bases from V and 0 bases from J, leaving 17 bases between. CDR1 is LGHNA and CDR2 is YNFKEQ in the germline V gene. The length of the CDR3 is 17 residues. The CDR3 sequence: CASSQPVLDGSSYEQYF. The CDR3 DNA reads as TGTGCCAGCAGCCAACCCGTTCTGGACGGGAGCTCCTACGAGCAGTACTTC.

CDR3 bases: TGTGCCAGCAGCCCCAGGGGGCAGGGTGGCTACACCTTC. Its protein product is CASSPRGQGGYTF. The chain carries TRBV7-9 and TRBJ1-2; 8 positions agree with TRBD1. This CDR3 spans 13 amino acids. V lost 5 bases to trimming and J lost 7 bases; unmatched junction nucleotides: 6. The germline gives CDR1 SEHNR, CDR2 FQNEAQ (reference sequence). Filled out from reference TRBV7-9 and TRBJ1-2, the complete variable domain reads DTGVSQNPRHKITKRGQNVTFRCDPISEHNRLYWYRQTLGQGPEFLTYFQNEAQLEKSRLLSDRFSAERPKGSFSTLEIQRTEQGDSAMYLCASSPRGQGGYTFGSGTRLTVV.

The chain recombines TRBV6-5 with TRBJ2-7; 9 bases line up with TRBD1. Trimming took 0 bases from V and 4 from J; bases not matched to a gene: 4. This CDR3 has 15 amino acids. Germline V gives CDR1 MNHEY, CDR2 SVGAGI. The CDR3 loop reads CASSYSNDRGYEQYF. The DNA for the CDR3 is TGTGCCAGCAGTTACTCTAACGACAGGGGGTACGAGCAGTACTTC.

As concerns this clone: Within the sample, other DNA sequences also encode this same CDR3. The rearrangement joins TRBV2 to TRBJ2-7; 7 bases line up with TRBD1. The CDR3 length is 14 residues. After removal of 3 bases from V and 0 bases from J, the junction contained 2 bases not matched to a gene. From germline, CDR1 is SNHLY and CDR2 FYNNEI. The CDR3, as DNA: TGTGCCAGCAGTGAGACAGGGAGCTCCTACGAGCAGTACTTC. Encoded protein: CASSETGSSYEQYF.

As DNA, the CDR3 is TGTGCCAGCAGCTTTGGGACAGGGGACAATCAGCCCCAGCATTTT. Translated, it gives CASSFGTGDNQPQHF. The chain joins TRBV11-2 to TRBJ1-5; TRBD1 matches at 10 bases. The CDR3 totals 15 residues. V lost 3 bases and J lost 3; bases outside the gene matches: 2. Germline values: CDR1 SGHAT, CDR2 FQNNGV. Drawing the rest from reference TRBV11-2 and TRBJ1-5, the complete variable domain is EAGVAQSPRYKIIEKRQSVAFWCNPISGHATLYWYQQILGQGPKLLIQFQNNGVVDDSQLPKDRFSAERLKGVDSTLKIQPAKLEDSAVYLCASSFGTGDNQPQHFGDGTRLSIL.

The chain combines TRBV11-2 with TRBJ1-2; D perhaps matches TRBD1 (5 bases). V was shortened by 7 bases and J by 7 bases, with 19 bases between the two germline ends. Germline V CDR1 and CDR2: SGHAT, FQNNGV. The CDR3 loop spans 14 amino acids. The CDR3 spells CASNPGRGIGGYTF. As DNA, the CDR3 is TGTGCCAGCAACCCGGGCCGGGGGATCGGTGGCTACACCTTC. The variable domain in full, completed from reference TRBV11-2 and TRBJ1-2, reads EAGVAQSPRYKIIEKRQSVAFWCNPISGHATLYWYQQILGQGPKLLIQFQNNGVVDDSQLPKDRFSAERLKGVDSTLKIQPAKLEDSAVYLCASNPGRGIGGYTFGSGTRLTVV.

The rearrangement uses TRBV30 and TRBJ1-2; D is possibly TRBD1 (5 bases). Trimming removed 6 bases from V and 5 bases from J, with 16 bases in between. There are 13 residues in the CDR3. Per germline, CDR1 GTSNPN and CDR2 SVGIG (reference sequence). In DNA form, the CDR3 reads TGTGCCTGTGGGAGGGACGACAAATATGGCTACACCTTC. Amino acid sequence: CACGRDDKYGYTF.

The chain joins TRBV19 to TRBJ2-1; D call uncertain. Trimming pared 7 bases from V and 8 bases from J, leaving 9 bases between. Germline V gene sequence: CDR1 LNHDA, CDR2 SQIVND (reference sequence). This CDR3 spans 11 amino acids. The CDR3 spells CASTTSHEQFF. The DNA of the CDR3 is TGTGCCAGTACCACGAGTCATGAGCAGTTCTTC.

V usage is TRBV11-2 and J usage is TRBJ2-3; D unclear. The CDR3 totals 15 residues. Trimming cost V 5 bases and J 2 bases, with 14 bases left between them. The V gene's germline CDR1 is SGHAT and CDR2 FQNNGV. The CDR3 nucleotides are TGTGCCAGCAGCCCCTGGGCCGAACTCACAGATACGCAGTATTTT. Protein: CASSPWAELTDTQYF.

Written as DNA, the CDR3 is TGTGCCATCAGTGAACCCGCAGGGTTGGACCCCTACGAGCAGTACTTC. Translation gives CAISEPAGLDPYEQYF. This chain links TRBV10-3 with TRBJ2-7; maybe TRBD1 (5 bases). The V end was cut by 3 bases, the J end by 2 bases, with 17 bases between. Germline values: CDR1 ENHRY, CDR2 SYGVKD. This CDR3 is built from 16 residues.

This chain joins TRBV9 and TRBJ2-7, with D tentatively TRBD2 (5 bases). CDR3 length: 14 amino acids. V was cut by 3 bases and J by 1 base, with 11 bases left in between. The germline gives CDR1 SGDLS, CDR2 YYNGEE. The CDR3 nucleotides read TGTGCCAGCAGCGGGACTCCCCGGTCCTACGAGCAGTACTTC. This translates into CASSGTPRSYEQYF.

The chain recombines TRBV28 with TRBJ2-7; 7 bases match TRBD1. CDR3 length: 14 amino acids. V lost 7 bases to trimming and J lost 2 bases; unmatched junction nucleotides: 8. In germline, CDR1 is MDHEN, CDR2 SYDVKM. The CDR3 here is CASTNRGWTYEQYF. The CDR3 DNA is TGTGCCAGCACCAACAGGGGTTGGACCTACGAGCAGTACTTC.

CDR3: CASSISREGGEQYF. CDR3 DNA sequence: TGTGCCAGTAGTATAAGTAGGGAGGGCGGGGAGCAGTACTTC. This rearrangement joins TRBV19 to TRBJ2-7, with 7 bases lining up with TRBD2. V lost 2 bases to trimming and J lost 7 bases; unmatched junction nucleotides: 8. Germline CDR1 LNHDA, CDR2 SQIVND (reference sequence). The CDR3 is made up of 14 amino acids.

In this sample, this clone turned up once. The chain employs TRBV4-3 and TRBJ2-1; 7 nucleotides agree with TRBD1. Trimming took 1 base from V and 6 from J; bases not matched to a gene: 3. The CDR3 is 14 residues long. The V gene's germline CDR1 is LGHNA and CDR2 YSLEER. The CDR3 DNA sequence: TGCGCCAGCAGCCAAGGGGGGACAGCCAATGAGCAGTTCTTC. Translating gives CASSQGGTANEQFF.

This clone was detected only once. Here the CDR3 reads CASSVDGIGGRARTEAFF. The CDR3 nucleotides are TGTGCCAGCAGTGTGGACGGTATAGGGGGTCGCGCAAGGACTGAAGCTTTCTTT. V gene TRBV2 combines with J gene TRBJ1-1; maybe TRBD1 (6 bases). The CDR3 totals 18 residues. Germline V gene data show CDR1 as SNHLY and CDR2 as FYNNEI. The ends were cut back, 4 bases at V and 5 bases at J, with 26 bases in the middle. The full variable domain, completed using reference TRBV2 and TRBJ1-1, is EPEVTQTPSHQVTQMGQEVILRCVPISNHLYFYWYRQILGQKVEFLVSFYNNEISEKSEIFDDQFSVERPDGSNFTLKIRSTKLEDSAMYFCASSVDGIGGRARTEAFFGQGTRLTVV.

The chain combines TRBV4-1 with TRBJ2-7, with 9 bases aligning to TRBD1. Germline loops: CDR1 MGHRA, CDR2 YSYEKL. Germline trimming cut 0 bases from V and 2 bases from J; bases unmatched to any gene: 5. CDR3 length: 16 residues. The CDR3 DNA sequence: TGCGCCAGCAGCCAAGATAAGACAGGGGGTACCTACGAGCAGTACTTC. Residues: CASSQDKTGGTYEQYF.

The chain joins TRBV28 to TRBJ2-7; possible D gene TRBD1, 6 bases. The ends were cut back, 2 bases at V and 7 bases at J, with 12 bases in the middle. The CDR3 runs 13 residues. Germline V gene sequence: CDR1 MDHEN, CDR2 SYDVKM. The CDR3 DNA reads as TGTGCCAGCAGTTTACCCGGCAGGGGAGAGCAGTACTTC. This encodes CASSLPGRGEQYF.

The V gene is TRBV28, the J gene TRBJ2-3, with TRBD2 identical over 11 bases. The germline CDR1 and CDR2 sequences are MDHEN and SYDVKM. The J segment lost 5 bases and the V segment lost 3 bases, leaving 16 bases of the junction unmatched. The CDR3 is made up of 19 amino acids. This CDR3 is CASSFGVSGRAKRLDTQYF. The DNA for the CDR3 is TGTGCCAGCAGTTTTGGAGTTAGCGGGAGGGCCAAGCGTTTAGATACGCAGTATTTT.

The rearrangement uses TRBV6-6 and TRBJ2-3; 7 nucleotides agree with TRBD2. With V trimmed by 7 bases and J by 2 bases, 12 bases remained unmatched. The germline CDR1 and CDR2 sequences are MNHNY and SVGAGI (reference sequence). There are 16 residues in the CDR3. CDR3 nucleotides: TGTGCCAGCACCCCTAGACTAGCAGCCTACACAGATACGCAGTATTTT. It translates to CASTPRLAAYTDTQYF.

The J gene is TRBJ1-2, the V gene TRBV30, with D tentatively TRBD1 (5 bases). V was pared by 3 bases and J by 7 bases, with 9 bases between. Germline V gene sequence: CDR1 GTSNPN, CDR2 SVGIG (reference sequence). The CDR3 is 11 amino acids. In DNA form, the CDR3 reads TGTGCCTGGAGCAGGGTCGCTGGCTACACCTTC. It specifies CAWSRVAGYTF.